Each of the 7 T cell receptor beta chains below was sequenced from the same sample in a study of T-cell memory formation after mild COVID-19. MiXCR was run by TCRdb on the 5' RACE reads, yielding one entry per CDR3 protein. The sample records approximately 400,000 distinct CDR3 sequences, more than 15% being singletons. Specimen: PBMCs or a T cell subset sorted from them (not recorded which). These receptor sequences come from a man in his late teens or twenties who had mild COVID-19 (a few samples of this study predate the infection). Cell type and time point are not known.

This clonotype was picked up a small number of times. The genes are TRBV28 and TRBJ2-7; 7 nucleotides match TRBD2. The J segment lost 3 bases and the V segment lost 5 bases, leaving 10 bases of the junction unmatched. The CDR3 loop spans 15 amino acids. CDR1 is MDHEN, CDR2 SYDVKM, per germline. CDR3 sequence reads: CASSRSGGGHYEQYF. The CDR3 coding sequence is TGTGCCAGCAGTCGGTCGGGGGGAGGCCACTACGAGCAGTACTTC. The full variable domain, its missing parts supplied by reference TRBV28 and TRBJ2-7, is DVKVTQSSRYLVKRTGEKVFLECVQDMDHENMFWYRQDPGLGLRLIYFSYDVKMKEKGDIPEGYSVSREKKERFSLILESASTNQTSMYLCASSRSGGGHYEQYFGPGTRLTVT.

The CDR3 here is CASSYSGTGLGKTQYF. CDR3 bases: TGTGCCAGCAGTTACTCCGGGACGGGTCTGGGAAAGACCCAGTACTTC. This rearrangement joins TRBV6-5 to TRBJ2-5; perhaps D is TRBD1 or TRBD2 (5 bases each). Germline CDR1 MNHEY, CDR2 SVGAGI. This CDR3 has 16 amino acids. The V end was cut by 0 bases, the J end by 6 bases, with 17 bases between.

The table lists this clonotype with many counts. The J gene is TRBJ2-1, the V gene TRBV30, with TRBD2 as a possible D gene (6 bases). CDR3 length equals 15 residues. V was cut by 0 bases and J by 2 bases, with 11 bases left in between. Germline values: CDR1 GTSNPN, CDR2 SVGIG (reference sequence). CDR3 DNA: TGTGCCTGGAGTGTACCGGGGGACCCCTACAATGAGCAGTTCTTC. Translated, it gives CAWSVPGDPYNEQFF.

A few counts support this clonotype. The rearrangement joins TRBV7-2 to TRBJ1-1, with D unresolved. The germline V and J ends were trimmed by 5 bases and 7 bases, with 11 bases remaining between them. The CDR3 has 12 residues. Germline V gene lookup returns CDR1 SGHTA and CDR2 FQGNSA. The CDR3 here is CASSQTFGEAFF. DNA for the CDR3: TGTGCCAGCAGCCAAACGTTTGGTGAAGCTTTCTTT.

A few counts support this clonotype. J is TRBJ1-3 and V is TRBV10-3, with 8 nucleotides matching TRBD1. The CDR3 contains 16 residues. Trimming removed 6 bases from V and 2 bases from J; junction bases left unmatched: 9. The germline gives CDR1 ENHRY, CDR2 SYGVKD. The CDR3 coding sequence is TGTGCCATCAGGTCGTCGACAGGGGTAGCTGGAAACACCATATATTTT. Translation gives CAIRSSTGVAGNTIYF.

This clonotype came up a few times. The chain is built from TRBV24-1 and TRBJ2-5; D is ambiguous. This CDR3 comprises 10 residues. Germline CDR1 KGHDR, CDR2 SFDVKD. Trimming took 4 bases from V and 4 from J, leaving 0 bases between them. CDR3: CATSEETQYF. The CDR3 DNA sequence: TGTGCCACCAGTGAAGAGACCCAGTACTTC.

The V and J genes are TRBV29-1 and TRBJ1-1; D is ambiguous. The CDR3 spans 14 residues. Germline loops: CDR1 SQVTM, CDR2 ANQGSEA. V lost 0 bases and J 3 bases, leaving 11 bases between the germline ends. CDR3 in DNA: TGCAGCGTTGAAGATAACCGACCGGACACTGAAGCTTTCTTT. Its protein is CSVEDNRPDTEAFF.